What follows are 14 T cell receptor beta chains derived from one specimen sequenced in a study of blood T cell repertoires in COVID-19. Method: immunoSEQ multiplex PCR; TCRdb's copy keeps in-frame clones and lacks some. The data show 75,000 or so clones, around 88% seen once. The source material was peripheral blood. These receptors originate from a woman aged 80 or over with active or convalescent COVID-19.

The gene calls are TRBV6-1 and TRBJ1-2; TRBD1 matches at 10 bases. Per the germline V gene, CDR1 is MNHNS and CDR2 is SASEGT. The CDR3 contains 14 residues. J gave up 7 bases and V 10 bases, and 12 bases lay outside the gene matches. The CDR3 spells CAIAGQGFFFGYTF. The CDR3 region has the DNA TGTGCCATCGCGGGACAGGGGTTTTTTTTTGGCTACACCTTC.

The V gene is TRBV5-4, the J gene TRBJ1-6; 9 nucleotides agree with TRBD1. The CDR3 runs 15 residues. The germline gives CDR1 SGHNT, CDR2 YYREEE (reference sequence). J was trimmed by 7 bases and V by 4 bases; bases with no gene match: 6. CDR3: CASSQGQGINSPLHF. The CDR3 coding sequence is TGTGCCAGCAGCCAAGGACAGGGGATAAATTCACCCCTCCACTTT.

The CDR3 protein is CAIGTGIEKLFF. The DNA for the CDR3 is TGTGCCATCGGGACAGGGATCGAAAAACTGTTTTTT. The V gene is TRBV10-3, the J gene TRBJ1-4; 9 positions match TRBD1. This CDR3 has 12 amino acids. The V gene end was trimmed by 8 bases and the J gene end by 8 bases; junction bases not matched to a gene: 3. Germline CDR1 and CDR2: ENHRY and SYGVKD.

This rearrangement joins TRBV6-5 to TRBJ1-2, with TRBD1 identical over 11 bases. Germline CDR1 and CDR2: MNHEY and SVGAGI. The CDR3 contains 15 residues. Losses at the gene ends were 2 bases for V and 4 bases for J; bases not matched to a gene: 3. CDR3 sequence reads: CASSYGDRGIYGYTF. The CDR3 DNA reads TGTGCCAGCAGTTACGGGGACAGGGGGATCTATGGCTACACCTTC.

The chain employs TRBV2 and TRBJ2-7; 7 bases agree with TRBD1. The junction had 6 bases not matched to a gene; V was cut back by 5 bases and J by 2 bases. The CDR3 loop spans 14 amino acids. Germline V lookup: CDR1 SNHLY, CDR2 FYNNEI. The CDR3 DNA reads TGTGCCAGCAGTTACAGGGGTAGGGCCTACGAGCAGTACTTC. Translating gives CASSYRGRAYEQYF.

In DNA form, the CDR3 reads TGTGCCAGCAGTTTCGAGCTAGCGGGGGGTATAGATACGCAGTATTTT. Its translation: CASSFELAGGIDTQYF. This chain links TRBV28 with TRBJ2-3; 11 bases are shared with TRBD2. The CDR3 is made up of 16 amino acids. V lost 3 bases to trimming and J lost 5 bases; unmatched junction nucleotides: 7. Germline CDR1 is MDHEN and CDR2 is SYDVKM.

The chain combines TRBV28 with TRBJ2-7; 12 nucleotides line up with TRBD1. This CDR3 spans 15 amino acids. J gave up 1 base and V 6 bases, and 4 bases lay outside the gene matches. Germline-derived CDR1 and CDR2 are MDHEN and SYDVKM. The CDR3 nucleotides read TGTGCCAGCAGGGGACAGGGGGCCGGGTCCTACGAGCAGTACTTC. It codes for CASRGQGAGSYEQYF.

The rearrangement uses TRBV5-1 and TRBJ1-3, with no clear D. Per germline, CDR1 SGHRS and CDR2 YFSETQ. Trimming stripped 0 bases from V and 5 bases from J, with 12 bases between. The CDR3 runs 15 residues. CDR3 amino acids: CASSLAGIGRNTIYF. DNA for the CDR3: TGCGCCAGCAGCTTGGCCGGGATCGGGAGAAACACCATATATTTT. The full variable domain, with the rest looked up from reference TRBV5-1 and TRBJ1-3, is KAGVTQTPRYLIKTRGQQVTLSCSPISGHRSVSWYQQTPGQGLQFLFEYFSETQRNKGNFPGRFSGRQFSNSRSEMNVSTLELGDSALYLCASSLAGIGRNTIYFGEGSWLTVV.

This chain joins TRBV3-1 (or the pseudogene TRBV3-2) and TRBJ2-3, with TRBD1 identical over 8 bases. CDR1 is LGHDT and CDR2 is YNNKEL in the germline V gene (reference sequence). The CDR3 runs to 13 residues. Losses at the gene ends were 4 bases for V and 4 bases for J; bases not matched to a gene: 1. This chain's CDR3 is CASSLQGADTQYF. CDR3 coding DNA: TGTGCCAGCAGCCTACAGGGGGCAGATACGCAGTATTTT.

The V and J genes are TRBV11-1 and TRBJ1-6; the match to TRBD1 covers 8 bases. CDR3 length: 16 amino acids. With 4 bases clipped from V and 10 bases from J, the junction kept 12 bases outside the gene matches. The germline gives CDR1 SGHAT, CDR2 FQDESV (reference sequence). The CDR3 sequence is CASSSLTGANGSPLHF. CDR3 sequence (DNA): TGTGCCAGCAGCTCCTTGACAGGGGCGAATGGATCACCCCTCCACTTT.

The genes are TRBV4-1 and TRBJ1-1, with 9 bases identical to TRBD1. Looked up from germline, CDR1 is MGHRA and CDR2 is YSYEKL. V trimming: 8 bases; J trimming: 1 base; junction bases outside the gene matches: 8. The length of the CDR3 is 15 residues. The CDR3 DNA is TGCGCCAGCTCCGGGACAGGGAACGGGAACACTGAAGCTTTCTTT. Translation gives CASSGTGNGNTEAFF.

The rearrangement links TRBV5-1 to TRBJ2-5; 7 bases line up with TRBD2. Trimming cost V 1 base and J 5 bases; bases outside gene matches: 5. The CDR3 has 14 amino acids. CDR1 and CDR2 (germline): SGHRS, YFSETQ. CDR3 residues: CASSLSSSGETQYF. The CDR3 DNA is TGCGCCAGCAGCTTGAGTTCTAGCGGCGAGACCCAGTACTTC.

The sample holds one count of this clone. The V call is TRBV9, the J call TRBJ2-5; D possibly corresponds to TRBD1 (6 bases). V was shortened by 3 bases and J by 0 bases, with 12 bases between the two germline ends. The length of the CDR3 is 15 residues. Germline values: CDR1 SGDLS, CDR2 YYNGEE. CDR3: CASSEGHGNQETQYF. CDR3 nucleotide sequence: TGTGCCAGCAGCGAGGGACACGGGAACCAAGAGACCCAGTACTTC.

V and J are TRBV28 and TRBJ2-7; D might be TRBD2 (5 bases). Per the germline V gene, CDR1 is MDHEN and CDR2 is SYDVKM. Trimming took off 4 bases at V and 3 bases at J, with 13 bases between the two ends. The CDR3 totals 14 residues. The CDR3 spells CASSSTDGVYEQYF. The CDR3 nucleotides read TGTGCCAGCAGTTCCACGGACGGGGTCTACGAGCAGTACTTC.